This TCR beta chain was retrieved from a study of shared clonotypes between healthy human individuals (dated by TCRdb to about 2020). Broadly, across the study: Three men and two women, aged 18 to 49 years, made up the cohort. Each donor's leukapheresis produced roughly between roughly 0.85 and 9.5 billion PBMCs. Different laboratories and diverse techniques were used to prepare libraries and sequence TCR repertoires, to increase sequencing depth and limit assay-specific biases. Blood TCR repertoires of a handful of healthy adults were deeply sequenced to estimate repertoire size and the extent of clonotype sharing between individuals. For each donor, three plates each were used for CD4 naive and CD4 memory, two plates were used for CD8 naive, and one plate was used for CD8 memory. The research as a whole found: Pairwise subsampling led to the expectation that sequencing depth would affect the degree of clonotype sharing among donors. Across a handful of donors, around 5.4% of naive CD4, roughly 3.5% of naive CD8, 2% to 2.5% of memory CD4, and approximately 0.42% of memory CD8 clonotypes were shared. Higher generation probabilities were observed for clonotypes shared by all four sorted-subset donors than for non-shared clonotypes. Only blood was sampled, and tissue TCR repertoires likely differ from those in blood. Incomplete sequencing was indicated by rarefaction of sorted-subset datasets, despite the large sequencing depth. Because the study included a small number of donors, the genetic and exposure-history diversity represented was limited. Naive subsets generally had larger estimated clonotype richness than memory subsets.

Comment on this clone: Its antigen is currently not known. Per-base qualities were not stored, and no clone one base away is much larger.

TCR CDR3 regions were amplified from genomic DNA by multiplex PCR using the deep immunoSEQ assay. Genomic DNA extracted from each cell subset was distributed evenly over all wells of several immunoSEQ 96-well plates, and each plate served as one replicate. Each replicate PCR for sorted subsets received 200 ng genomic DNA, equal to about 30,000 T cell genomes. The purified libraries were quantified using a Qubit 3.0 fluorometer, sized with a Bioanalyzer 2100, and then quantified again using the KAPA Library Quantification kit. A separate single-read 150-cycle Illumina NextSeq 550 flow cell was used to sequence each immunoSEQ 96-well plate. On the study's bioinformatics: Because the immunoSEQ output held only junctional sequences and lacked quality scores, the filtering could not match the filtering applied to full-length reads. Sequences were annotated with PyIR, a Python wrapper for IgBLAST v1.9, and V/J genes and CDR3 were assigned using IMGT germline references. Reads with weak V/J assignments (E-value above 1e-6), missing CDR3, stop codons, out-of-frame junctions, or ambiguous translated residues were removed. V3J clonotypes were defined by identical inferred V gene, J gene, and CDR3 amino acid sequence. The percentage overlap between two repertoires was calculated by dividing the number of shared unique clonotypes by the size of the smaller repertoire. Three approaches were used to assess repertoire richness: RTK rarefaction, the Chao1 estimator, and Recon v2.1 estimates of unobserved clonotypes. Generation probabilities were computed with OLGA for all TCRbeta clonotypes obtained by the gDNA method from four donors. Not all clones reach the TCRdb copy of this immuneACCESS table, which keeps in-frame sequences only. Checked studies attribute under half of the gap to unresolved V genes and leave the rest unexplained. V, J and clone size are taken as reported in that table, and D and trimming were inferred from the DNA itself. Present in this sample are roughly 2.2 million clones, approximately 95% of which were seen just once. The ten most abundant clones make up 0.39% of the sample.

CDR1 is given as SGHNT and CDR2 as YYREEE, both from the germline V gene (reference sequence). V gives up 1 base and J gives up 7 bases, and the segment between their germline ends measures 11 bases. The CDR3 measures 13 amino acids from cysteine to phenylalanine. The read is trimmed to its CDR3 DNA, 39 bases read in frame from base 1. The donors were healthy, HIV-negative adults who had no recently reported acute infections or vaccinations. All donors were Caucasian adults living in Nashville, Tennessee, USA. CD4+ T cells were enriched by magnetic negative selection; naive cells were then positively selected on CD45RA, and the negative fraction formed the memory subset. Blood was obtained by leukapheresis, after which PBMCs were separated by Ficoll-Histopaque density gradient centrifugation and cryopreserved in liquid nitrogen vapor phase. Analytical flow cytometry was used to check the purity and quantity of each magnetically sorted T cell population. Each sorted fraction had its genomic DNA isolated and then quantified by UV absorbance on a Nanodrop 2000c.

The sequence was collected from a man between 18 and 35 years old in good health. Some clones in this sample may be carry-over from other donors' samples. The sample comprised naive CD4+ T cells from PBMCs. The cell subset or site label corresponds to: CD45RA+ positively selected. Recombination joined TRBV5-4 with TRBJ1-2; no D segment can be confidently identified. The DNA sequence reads TGTGCCAGCAGCTTGCCAGAGGGTAGTGGCTACACCTTC. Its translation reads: CASSLPEGSGYTF. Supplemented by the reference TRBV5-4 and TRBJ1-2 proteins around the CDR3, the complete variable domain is ETGVTQSPTHLIKTRGQQVTLRCSSQSGHNTVSWYQQALGQGPQFIFQYYREEENGRGNFPPRFSGLQFPNYSSELNVNALELDDSALYLCASSLPEGSGYTFGSGTRLTVV.